This section outlines one T cell receptor (beta chain) sequence together with its context. This CDR3 contains 14 residues. V lost 5 bases and J lost 1, with 9 bases in between. Germline V lookup: CDR1 SEHNR, CDR2 FQNEAQ (reference sequence). This sample was taken from a study of blood T cell repertoires in COVID-19. Across the whole study: Acute-phase and convalescent COVID-19 samples originated in the United States, Italy and Spain.

Followed longitudinally, the Seattle patients had been enrolled during active infection. Per the authors' pipeline: Scientists estimated how many nucleated cells there were by amplifying reference gene primers. Sequenced by immunoSEQ multiplex PCR; TCRdb stores in-frame clones only, minus some. That table is the source of V, J and clone size, and D and trimming were worked out from the DNA. The sample yields roughly 380,000 clones, 89% seen once. What was sequenced was peripheral blood. The chain carries TRBV7-9 and TRBJ1-3, with unresolved D. This receptor was obtained from a woman aged 40-49 years with COVID-19, enrolled during active disease. The chain's CDR3 is CASSPAPSGNTIYF. DNA of the CDR3: TGTGCCAGCAGCCCAGCGCCGTCTGGAAACACCATATATTTT.